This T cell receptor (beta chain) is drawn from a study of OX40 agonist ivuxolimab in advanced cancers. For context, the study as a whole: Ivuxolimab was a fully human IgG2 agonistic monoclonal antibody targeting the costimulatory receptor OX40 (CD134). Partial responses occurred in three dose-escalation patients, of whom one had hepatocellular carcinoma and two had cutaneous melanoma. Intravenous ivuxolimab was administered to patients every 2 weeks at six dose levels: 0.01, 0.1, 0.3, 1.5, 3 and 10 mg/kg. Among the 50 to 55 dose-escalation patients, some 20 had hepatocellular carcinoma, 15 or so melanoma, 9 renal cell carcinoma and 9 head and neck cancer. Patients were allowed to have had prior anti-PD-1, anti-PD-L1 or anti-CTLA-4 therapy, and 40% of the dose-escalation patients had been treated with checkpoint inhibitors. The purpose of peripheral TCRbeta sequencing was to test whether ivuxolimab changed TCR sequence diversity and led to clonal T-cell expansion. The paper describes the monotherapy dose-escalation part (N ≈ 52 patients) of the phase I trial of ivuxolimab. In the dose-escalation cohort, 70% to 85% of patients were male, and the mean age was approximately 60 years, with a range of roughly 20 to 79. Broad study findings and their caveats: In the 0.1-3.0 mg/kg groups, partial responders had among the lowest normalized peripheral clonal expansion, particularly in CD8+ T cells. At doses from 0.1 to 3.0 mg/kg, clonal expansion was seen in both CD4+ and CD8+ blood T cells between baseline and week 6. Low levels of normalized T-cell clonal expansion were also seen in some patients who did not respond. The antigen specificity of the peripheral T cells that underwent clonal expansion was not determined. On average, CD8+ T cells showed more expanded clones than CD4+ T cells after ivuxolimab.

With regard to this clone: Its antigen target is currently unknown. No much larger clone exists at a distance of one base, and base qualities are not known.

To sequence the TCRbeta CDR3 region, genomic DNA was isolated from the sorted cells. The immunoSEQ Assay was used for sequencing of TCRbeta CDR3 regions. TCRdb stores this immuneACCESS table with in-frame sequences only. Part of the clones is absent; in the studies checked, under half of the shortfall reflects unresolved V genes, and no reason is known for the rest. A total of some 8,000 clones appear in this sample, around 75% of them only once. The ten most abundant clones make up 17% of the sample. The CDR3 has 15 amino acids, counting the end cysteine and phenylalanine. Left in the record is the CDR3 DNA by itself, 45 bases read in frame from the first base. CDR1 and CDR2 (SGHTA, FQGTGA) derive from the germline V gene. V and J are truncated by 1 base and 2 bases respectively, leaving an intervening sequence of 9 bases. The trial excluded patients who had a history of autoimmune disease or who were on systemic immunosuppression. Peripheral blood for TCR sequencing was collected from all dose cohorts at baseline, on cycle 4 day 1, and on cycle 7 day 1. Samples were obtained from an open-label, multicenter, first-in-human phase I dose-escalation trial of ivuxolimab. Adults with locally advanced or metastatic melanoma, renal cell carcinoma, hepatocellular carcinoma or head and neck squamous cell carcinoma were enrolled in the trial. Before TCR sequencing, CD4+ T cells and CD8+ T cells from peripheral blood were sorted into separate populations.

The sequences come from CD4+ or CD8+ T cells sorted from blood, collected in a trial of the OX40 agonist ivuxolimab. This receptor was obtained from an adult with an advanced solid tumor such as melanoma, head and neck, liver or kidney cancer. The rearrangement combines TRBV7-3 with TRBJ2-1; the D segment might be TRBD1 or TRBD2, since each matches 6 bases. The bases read TGTGCCAGCAGCTTAAGTGGGGGGCCCTACAATGAGCAGTTCTTC. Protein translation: CASSLSGGPYNEQFF.